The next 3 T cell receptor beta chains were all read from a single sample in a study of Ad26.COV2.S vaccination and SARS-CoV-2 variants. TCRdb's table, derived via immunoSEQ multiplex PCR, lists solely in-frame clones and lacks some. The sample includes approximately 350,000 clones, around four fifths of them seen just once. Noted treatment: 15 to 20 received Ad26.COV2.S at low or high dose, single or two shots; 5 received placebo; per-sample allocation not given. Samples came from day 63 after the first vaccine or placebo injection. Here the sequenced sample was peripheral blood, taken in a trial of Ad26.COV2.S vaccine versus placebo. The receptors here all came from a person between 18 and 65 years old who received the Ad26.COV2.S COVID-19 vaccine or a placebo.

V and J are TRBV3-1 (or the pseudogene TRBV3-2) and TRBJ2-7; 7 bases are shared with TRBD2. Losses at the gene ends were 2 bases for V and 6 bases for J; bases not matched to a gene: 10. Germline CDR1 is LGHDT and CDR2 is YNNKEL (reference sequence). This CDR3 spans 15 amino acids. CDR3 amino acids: CASSQRTRIVAEQYF. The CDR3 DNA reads TGTGCCAGCAGCCAACGGACTAGAATCGTCGCCGAGCAGTACTTC.

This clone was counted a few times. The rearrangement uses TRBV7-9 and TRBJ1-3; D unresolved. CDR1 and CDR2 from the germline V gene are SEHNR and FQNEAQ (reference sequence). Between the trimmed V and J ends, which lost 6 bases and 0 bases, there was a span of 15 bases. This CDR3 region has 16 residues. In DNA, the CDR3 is TGTGCCAGCAGTTTGCACCGACTGGCCTCTGGAAACACCATATATTTT. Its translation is CASSLHRLASGNTIYF.

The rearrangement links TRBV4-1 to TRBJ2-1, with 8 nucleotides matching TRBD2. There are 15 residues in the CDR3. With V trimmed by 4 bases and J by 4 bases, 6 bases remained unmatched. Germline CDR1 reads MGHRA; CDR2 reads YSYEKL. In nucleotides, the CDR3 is TGCGCCAGCAGCCTCCTAGCGGGTAGATACAATGAGCAGTTCTTC. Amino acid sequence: CASSLLAGRYNEQFF.